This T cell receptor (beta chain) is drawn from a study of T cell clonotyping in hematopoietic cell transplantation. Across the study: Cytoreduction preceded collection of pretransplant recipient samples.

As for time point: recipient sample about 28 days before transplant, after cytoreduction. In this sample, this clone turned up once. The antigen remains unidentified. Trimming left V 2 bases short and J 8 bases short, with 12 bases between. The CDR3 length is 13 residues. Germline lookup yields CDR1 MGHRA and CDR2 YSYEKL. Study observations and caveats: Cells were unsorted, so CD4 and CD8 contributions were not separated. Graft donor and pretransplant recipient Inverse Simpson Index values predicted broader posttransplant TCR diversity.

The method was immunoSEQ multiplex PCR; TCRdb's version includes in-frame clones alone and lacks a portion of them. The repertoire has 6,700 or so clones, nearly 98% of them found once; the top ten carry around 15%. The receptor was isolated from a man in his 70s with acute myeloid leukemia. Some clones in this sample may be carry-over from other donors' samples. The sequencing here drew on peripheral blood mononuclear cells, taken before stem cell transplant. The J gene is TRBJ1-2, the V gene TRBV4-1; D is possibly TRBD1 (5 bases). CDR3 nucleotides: TGCGCCAGCAGCCAAAGGGTAGAGGGGGGCTACACCTTC. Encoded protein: CASSQRVEGGYTF.